Listed below are T cell receptor beta chains from one sample, sequenced in a study of T cells after posttransplantation cyclophosphamide. Using immunoSEQ multiplex PCR, the repertoire was profiled, and TCRdb retains in-frame clones only, with some absent. Here the sample spans fewer than 40,000 clones, about 90% being singletons. The sample taken for sequencing was naive CD4+ T cells sorted from PBMCs. All receptors come from a woman aged 55 to 70 in good health, CMV-negative, and a related stem cell transplant donor. The CDR3 runs from the conserved cysteine through the conserved F or W. A D gene is named only where the DNA matches it firmly. Clone size is not always given. Where it is, it says once, few, many or a class for expanded clones.

NA	NA	TRBJ1-6	TRBV5-1	CASSLSGGNSPLHF	TGCGCCAGCAGCTTGTCGGGGGGCAATTCACCCCTCCACTTT
TRBD1	NA	TRBJ2-3	TRBV2	CASSEGRTGKRNTQYF	TGTGCCAGCAGTGAAGGTAGGACAGGGAAGCGAAATACGCAGTATTTT
NA	NA	TRBJ2-7	TRBV28	CASSLPGDTTSYEQYF	TGTGCCAGCAGTTTGCCAGGGGACACTACTTCCTACGAGCAGTACTTC
TRBD1	few	TRBJ1-6	TRBV19	CAISRDRGSPLHF	TGTGCCATCTCTCGGGACAGGGGTTCACCCCTCCACTTT
NA	once	TRBJ2-7	TRBV7-9	CASSLAGAVNEQYF	TGTGCCAGCAGCTTAGCGGGGGCGGTTAACGAGCAGTACTTC
NA	NA	TRBJ1-2	TRBV18	CASSPPDSAYYGYTF	TGTGCCAGCTCACCACCGGACAGTGCTTACTATGGCTACACCTTC
TRBD2	NA	TRBJ2-3	TRBV7-9	CASSALSGGTDTQYF	TGTGCCAGCAGCGCCCTCAGCGGGGGCACAGATACGCAGTATTTT
NA	NA	TRBJ2-3	TRBV7-2	CASSPRGADTQYF	TGTGCCAGCAGCCCCAGGGGCGCAGATACGCAGTATTTT
NA	once	TRBJ1-2	TRBV9	CASSVKPGTEGYTF	TGTGCCAGCAGCGTAAAGCCGGGAACAGAGGGCTACACCTTC
TRBD2	NA	TRBJ2-7	TRBV7-8	CASSRAGTSGYEQYF	TGTGCCAGCAGCCGGGCCGGGACTAGCGGCTACGAGCAGTACTTC
TRBD2	NA	TRBJ2-3	TRBV7-9	CASSFSAGAGATDTQYF	TGTGCCAGCAGCTTTAGTGCGGGAGCGGGAGCCACAGATACGCAGTATTTT
NA	NA	TRBJ1-2	TRBV7-2	CASSAQTGNRVYGYTF	TGTGCCAGCAGCGCCCAAACAGGGAATCGGGTCTATGGCTACACCTTC
TRBD1	NA	TRBJ1-3	TRBV29-1	CSVLGGQGGLYSGNTIYF	TGCAGCGTTCTCGGGGGACAGGGGGGCCTCTACTCTGGAAACACCATATATTTT
NA	NA	TRBJ2-5	TRBV4-1	CASSPPEAIETQYF	TGCGCCAGCAGCCCTCCTGAGGCTATAGAGACCCAGTACTTC
TRBD2	NA	TRBJ2-3	TRBV15	CATSRKTSGLGDTQYF	TGTGCCACCAGCAGAAAGACTAGCGGTTTAGGAGATACGCAGTATTTT
NA	NA	TRBJ1-2	TRBV4-3	CASSPRRAPGDGYTF	TGCGCCAGCAGCCCCCGACGGGCCCCAGGGGATGGCTACACCTTC
NA	NA	TRBJ2-7	TRBV29-1	CSVEDRFEQYF	TGCAGCGTTGAAGATCGTTTCGAGCAGTACTTC
TRBD2	NA	TRBJ2-1	TRBV7-8	CASSSQRGRYNEQFF	TGTGCCAGCAGCAGCCAGCGGGGGCGATACAATGAGCAGTTCTTC
NA	NA	TRBJ2-7	TRBV18	CASSPNEGGHEQYF	TGTGCCAGCTCACCAAACGAGGGTGGACACGAGCAGTACTTC
TRBD1	NA	TRBJ1-1	TRBV11-2	CASSLARPGGTEAFF	TGTGCCAGCAGCTTAGCGCGGCCAGGGGGAACTGAAGCTTTCTTT
TRBD1	NA	TRBJ2-7	TRBV4-3	CASSQNSGTGSYEQYF	TGCGCCAGCAGCCAGAACTCCGGGACAGGCTCCTACGAGCAGTACTTC
NA	NA	TRBJ1-4	TRBV6-1	CASSDKGTNEKLFF	TGTGCCAGCAGCGACAAGGGGACTAATGAAAAACTGTTTTTT
TRBD1	NA	TRBJ1-4	TRBV27	CASSSPRTGGEKLFF	TGTGCCAGCAGTTCTCCCAGGACAGGGGGTGAAAAACTGTTTTTT
TRBD2	once	TRBJ2-3	TRBV5-1	CASRPPGLAGVDTQYF	TGCGCCAGCAGGCCGCCGGGACTAGCGGGAGTAGATACGCAGTATTTT
NA	NA	TRBJ2-3	TRBV6-4	CASAPSGTDTQYF	TGTGCCAGCGCCCCTAGCGGCACAGATACGCAGTATTTT
TRBD1	NA	TRBJ2-3	TRBV28	CASSFPGQLTDTQYF	TGTGCCAGCAGTTTCCCGGGACAGCTCACAGATACGCAGTATTTT
NA	NA	TRBJ2-2	TRBV7-8	CASQTGTNTGELFF	TGTGCCAGCCAAACGGGAACGAACACCGGGGAGCTGTTTTTT